The 25 T cell receptor beta chains listed next were all sequenced from one sample in a study of cytomegalovirus exposure and HLA in healthy donors. The PCR ran on 60 Vbeta and 13 Jbeta primers. Data came from immunoSEQ multiplex PCR; TCRdb stores just in-frame clones and leaves some out. The sample has about 120,000 clones, roughly 66% seen once. The sample taken for sequencing was PBMCs. All receptors come from a woman aged 25 to 39 in good health and CMV-seronegative.

The chain links TRBV6-8 to TRBJ2-6; 9 nucleotides agree with TRBD2. The CDR3 contains 18 residues. The trim removed 4 bases at V and 0 bases at J, leaving 7 bases unmatched. CDR1 MNHGY and CDR2 SAAAGT come from the germline V gene. CDR3 amino acids: CASSSGLATSSGANVLTF. The CDR3 bases are TGTGCCAGCAGTTCCGGACTAGCGACGAGCTCTGGGGCCAACGTCCTGACTTTC.

The chain joins TRBV6-1 to TRBJ1-1; D possibly corresponds to TRBD1 (6 bases). CDR1 is MNHNS, CDR2 SASEGT, per germline. The CDR3 is made up of 16 amino acids. V was cut by 4 bases and J by 3 bases, with 18 bases left in between. DNA of the CDR3: TGTGCCAGCAGTGGTAGGAATAACAGGGTCGACACTGAAGCTTTCTTT. Translating it yields CASSGRNNRVDTEAFF.

This clone came up a few times. The V call is TRBV29-1, the J call TRBJ2-5; maybe TRBD1 (5 bases). TRBJ2-7 matches the DNA end more closely, so the J call is doubtful. CDR1 is SQVTM and CDR2 is ANQGSEA in the germline V gene. The CDR3 has 11 residues. The CDR3 here is CSAAQAYEQYF. The DNA of the CDR3 is TGCAGCGCCGCACAGGCCTACGAGCAGTACTTC.

The J gene is TRBJ2-1, the V gene TRBV5-1; TRBD1 is a possible D gene (7 bases). The CDR3 runs to 15 residues. Germline lookup yields CDR1 SGHRS and CDR2 YFSETQ. V gave up 1 base and J gave up 8 bases, with 16 bases separating them. The CDR3 DNA sequence: TGCGCCAGCAGCTTGTTTGAACAGGGGACTGATGAGCAGTTCTTC. This encodes CASSLFEQGTDEQFF.

The chain has TRBV5-6 and TRBJ2-2; 9 positions match TRBD2. This CDR3 has 16 amino acids. The germline gives CDR1 SGHDT, CDR2 YYEEEE. V trimming: 4 bases; J trimming: 4 bases; junction bases outside the gene matches: 8. CDR3 in amino acids: CASSPGLALGTGELFF. The CDR3 coding sequence is TGTGCCAGCAGCCCGGGACTAGCCCTGGGCACCGGGGAGCTGTTTTTT. The full variable domain, in which reference TRBV5-6 and TRBJ2-2 provide the parts outside the CDR3, is DAGVTQSPTHLIKTRGQQVTLRCSPKSGHDTVSWYQQALGQGPQFIFQYYEEEERQRGNFPDRFSGHQFPNYSSELNVNALLLGDSALYLCASSPGLALGTGELFFGEGSRLTVL.

This clone was detected once. CDR3 DNA sequence: TGTGCCAGCAGTGCCAGAAGGGACAGTTTTAGCTCTGGGGCCAACGTCCTGACTTTC. Translated: CASSARRDSFSSGANVLTF. The rearrangement uses TRBV2 and TRBJ2-6, with 7 bases fitting TRBD1. Germline CDR1 reads SNHLY; CDR2 reads FYNNEI. The V segment lost 4 bases and the J segment 0 bases; nucleotides outside the gene matches: 12. This CDR3 has 19 residues.

This clone is a singleton in its sample. The chain uses TRBV7-2 and TRBJ2-7; 12 bases align to TRBD2. This CDR3 spans 17 amino acids. The germline V gene has CDR1 SGHTA and CDR2 FQGNSA. V gave up 0 bases and J gave up 0 bases; unmatched junction bases: 3. The CDR3: CASSLATSGRYSYEQYF. The CDR3 DNA reads TGTGCCAGCAGCTTAGCCACTAGCGGGAGGTACTCCTACGAGCAGTACTTC.

The table lists this clone with a few counts. The rearrangement uses TRBV6-6 and TRBJ2-2; D ambiguous. This CDR3 is built from 13 residues. Germline CDR1 and CDR2: MNHNY and SVGAGI (reference sequence). Trimming took 6 bases from V and 0 from J, leaving 5 bases between them. The CDR3 sequence: CASRNTNTGELFF. DNA for the CDR3: TGTGCCAGCAGAAACACGAACACCGGGGAGCTGTTTTTT.

In its sample, this clone was seen a few times. The chain is built from TRBV19 and TRBJ2-7; 8 bases are a match to TRBD1. Germline trimming cut 10 bases from V and 2 bases from J; bases unmatched to any gene: 10. Per the germline V gene, CDR1 is LNHDA and CDR2 is SQIVND (reference sequence). This CDR3 has 14 amino acids. In nucleotides, the CDR3 is TGTGCCACGAAAGACAGGGGAGGAACCTACGAGCAGTACTTC. Translated, it gives CATKDRGGTYEQYF.

This rearrangement joins TRBV5-4 to TRBJ2-1; 9 bases are a match to TRBD1. The CDR3 totals 15 residues. CDR1 SGHNT and CDR2 YYREEE come from the germline V gene (reference sequence). V gave up 5 bases and J gave up 8 bases; unmatched junction bases: 11. The CDR3 spells CASRARDRAVYEQFF. The CDR3 nucleotides read TGTGCCAGCAGAGCTCGGGACAGGGCTGTATATGAGCAGTTCTTC.

The V gene is TRBV6-6, the J gene TRBJ1-6, with 9 nucleotides matching TRBD1. The CDR3 covers 16 residues. Trimming at V came to 6 bases and at J to 9 bases, leaving 12 bases not matched to a gene. Per the germline V gene, CDR1 is MNHNY and CDR2 is SVGAGI (reference sequence). This chain's CDR3 is CASRPPSDRGSSPLHF. CDR3 nucleotide sequence: TGTGCCAGCAGGCCCCCCTCGGACAGGGGAAGTTCACCCCTCCACTTT.

The rearrangement uses TRBV19 and TRBJ1-5; D unclear. Trimming shortened V by 3 bases and J by 4 bases, and 13 bases separated the two germline ends. The CDR3 runs 15 residues. Per the germline V gene, CDR1 is LNHDA and CDR2 is SQIVND (reference sequence). The DNA for the CDR3 is TGTGCCAGTAGTATGAGTCAGGCTTCAAATCAGCCCCAGCATTTT. Translated, it gives CASSMSQASNQPQHF.

The chain couples TRBV4-1 to TRBJ2-1, with TRBD2 matching 16 bases. Germline-derived CDR1 and CDR2 are MGHRA and YSYEKL. The J segment lost 6 bases and the V segment lost 4 bases, leaving 6 bases of the junction unmatched. This CDR3 has 17 residues. The CDR3 nucleotides read TGCGCCAGCAGCCGGGGACTAGCGGGAGGGCGCGGCAATGAGCAGTTCTTC. Its protein is CASSRGLAGGRGNEQFF.

This clone was seen a few times. This chain uses TRBV10-3 with TRBJ2-7; 10 nucleotides match TRBD1. This CDR3 has 14 amino acids. The germline CDR1 and CDR2 sequences are ENHRY and SYGVKD. Losses at the gene ends were 10 bases for V and 6 bases for J; bases not matched to a gene: 12. The CDR3 loop is CATGTGTGEGEQYF. In nucleotides, the CDR3 is TGTGCCACGGGGACCGGGACAGGGGAGGGCGAGCAGTACTTC.

The chain recombines TRBV6-5 with TRBJ2-5; D gene ambiguous. Germline loops: CDR1 MNHEY, CDR2 SVGAGI. The CDR3 contains 14 residues. V gave up 0 bases and J gave up 1 base, with 6 bases separating them. Written as DNA, the CDR3 is TGTGCCAGCAGTTACTCCAGTTCCCAAGAGACCCAGTACTTC. Encoded protein: CASSYSSSQETQYF.

A few counts support this clone. This rearrangement joins TRBV2 to TRBJ1-3; no definite D call. This CDR3 has 14 amino acids. The germline CDR1 and CDR2 sequences are SNHLY and FYNNEI. Trimming stripped 4 bases from V and 2 bases from J, with 9 bases between. CDR3 protein: CASSADKAGNTIYF. The CDR3 bases are TGTGCCAGCAGTGCCGACAAGGCTGGAAACACCATATATTTT.

This clone was observed a handful of times. The CDR3 protein is CASRSSGTGNEKLFF. The DNA for the CDR3 is TGTGCCAGCAGATCCTCCGGGACAGGCAACGAAAAACTGTTTTTT. V gene TRBV28 combines with J gene TRBJ1-4; TRBD1 agrees at 8 bases. Germline V gene lookup returns CDR1 MDHEN and CDR2 SYDVKM. The CDR3 length is 15 residues. J lost 8 bases, V lost 6 bases, and 11 bases had no gene match.

The rearrangement links TRBV28 to TRBJ2-7; TRBD2 agrees at 9 bases. Germline trimming cut 4 bases from V and 9 bases from J; bases unmatched to any gene: 7. CDR3 size: 13 residues. Germline CDR1 and CDR2: MDHEN and SYDVKM. CDR3 coding DNA: TGTGCCAGCAGTTCCGGACTAGCGAGAACGCAGTACTTC. The encoded protein is CASSSGLARTQYF.

The chain employs TRBV2 and TRBJ2-3; no clear D gene. The V and J ends lost 6 bases and 0 bases respectively, with 7 bases between them. The CDR3 runs to 13 residues. From germline, CDR1 is SNHLY and CDR2 FYNNEI. Here the CDR3 DNA reads TGTGCCAGCAGCTACGGGAGCACAGATACGCAGTATTTT. Protein sequence: CASSYGSTDTQYF.

The chain is built from TRBV5-4 and TRBJ2-1; 10 bases map to TRBD1. Germline V CDR1 and CDR2: SGHNT, YYREEE (reference sequence). V was clipped by 4 bases and J by 5 bases; unmatched bases: 6. This CDR3 region has 15 residues. CDR3 sequence (DNA): TGTGCCAGCAGCCCCAGACAGGGGGCAAACAATGAGCAGTTCTTC. Translation gives CASSPRQGANNEQFF. The full variable domain, with the rest looked up from reference TRBV5-4 and TRBJ2-1, is ETGVTQSPTHLIKTRGQQVTLRCSSQSGHNTVSWYQQALGQGPQFIFQYYREEENGRGNFPPRFSGLQFPNYSSELNVNALELDDSALYLCASSPRQGANNEQFFGPGTRLTVL.

The rearrangement links TRBV7-6 to TRBJ2-2; D is possibly TRBD1 (5 bases). The CDR3 runs 13 residues. Per the germline V gene, CDR1 is SGHVS and CDR2 is FNYEAQ. Trimming pared 5 bases from V and 4 bases from J, leaving 8 bases between. CDR3 sequence: CASSNRPTGELFF. The CDR3 DNA follows: TGTGCCAGCAGCAACAGGCCCACCGGGGAGCTGTTTTTT. The variable domain in full, with the rest retrieved from reference TRBV7-6 and TRBJ2-2, is GAGVSQSPRYKVTKRGQDVALRCDPISGHVSLYWYRQALGQGPEFLTYFNYEAQQDKSGLPNDRFSAERPEGSISTLTIQRTEQRDSAMYRCASSNRPTGELFFGEGSRLTVL.

The sample holds a few counts of this clone. The genes are TRBV4-1 and TRBJ1-6, with D possibly TRBD1 on 5 matching bases. V was clipped by 4 bases and J by 8 bases, with 21 bases between them. The CDR3 runs 17 residues. Germline V gene lookup returns CDR1 MGHRA and CDR2 YSYEKL. The CDR3 here is CASSRDAFQGFDSPLHF. In DNA, the CDR3 is TGCGCCAGCAGCCGCGATGCGTTCCAGGGTTTTGATTCACCCCTCCACTTT.

The rearrangement uses TRBV4-1 and TRBJ2-2; TRBD2 aligns across 11 bases. The germline V gene has CDR1 MGHRA and CDR2 YSYEKL. J lost 2 bases, V lost 6 bases, and 2 bases had no gene match. The CDR3 sequence is 15 residues long. CDR3 sequence: CASRLAGDNTGELFF. The CDR3, as DNA: TGCGCCAGCAGACTAGCGGGAGATAACACCGGGGAGCTGTTTTTT.

This clone was found a few times. The genes are TRBV18 and TRBJ2-1, with D possibly being TRBD2 (5 bases). CDR1 is KGHSH, CDR2 LQKENI, per germline. V was shortened by 2 bases and J by 7 bases, with 15 bases between the two germline ends. The CDR3 runs 15 residues. The CDR3 sequence: CASSPKGAWENEQFF. Here the CDR3 DNA reads TGTGCCAGCTCACCAAAGGGAGCCTGGGAAAATGAGCAGTTCTTC. Complete variable domain (other parts from reference TRBV18 and TRBJ2-1): NAGVMQNPRHLVRRRGQEARLRCSPMKGHSHVYWYRQLPEEGLKFMVYLQKENIIDESGMPKERFSAEFPKEGPSILRIQQVVRGDSAAYFCASSPKGAWENEQFFGPGTRLTVL.

The chain joins TRBV19 to TRBJ2-3, with D tentatively TRBD2 (6 bases). V gave up 5 bases and J gave up 2 bases, with 11 bases separating them. Germline CDR1 LNHDA, CDR2 SQIVND (reference sequence). CDR3 length equals 14 residues. The CDR3 DNA follows: TGTGCCAGTAGTCGGGGGTCCATCACAGATACGCAGTATTTT. Translation gives CASSRGSITDTQYF.